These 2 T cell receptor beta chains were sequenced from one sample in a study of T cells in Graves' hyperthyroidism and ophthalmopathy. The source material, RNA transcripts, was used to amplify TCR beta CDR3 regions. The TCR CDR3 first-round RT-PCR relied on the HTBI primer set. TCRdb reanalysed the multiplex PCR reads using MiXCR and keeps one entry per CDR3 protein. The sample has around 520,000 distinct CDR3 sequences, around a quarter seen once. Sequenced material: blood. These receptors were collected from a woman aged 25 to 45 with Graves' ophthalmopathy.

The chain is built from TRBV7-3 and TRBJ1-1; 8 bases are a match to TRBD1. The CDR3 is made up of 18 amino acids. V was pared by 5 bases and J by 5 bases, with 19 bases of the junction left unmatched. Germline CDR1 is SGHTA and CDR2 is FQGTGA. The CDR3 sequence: CASSPGTITDRGETEAFF. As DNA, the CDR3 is TGTGCCAGCAGCCCGGGCACAATCACCGACAGGGGTGAGACTGAAGCTTTCTTT.

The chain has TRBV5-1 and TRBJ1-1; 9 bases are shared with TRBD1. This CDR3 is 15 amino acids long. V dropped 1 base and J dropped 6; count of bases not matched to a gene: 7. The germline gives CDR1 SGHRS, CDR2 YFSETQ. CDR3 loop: CASSLFRQGGAEAFF. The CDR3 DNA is TGCGCCAGCAGCTTGTTTCGACAGGGGGGCGCTGAAGCTTTCTTT.